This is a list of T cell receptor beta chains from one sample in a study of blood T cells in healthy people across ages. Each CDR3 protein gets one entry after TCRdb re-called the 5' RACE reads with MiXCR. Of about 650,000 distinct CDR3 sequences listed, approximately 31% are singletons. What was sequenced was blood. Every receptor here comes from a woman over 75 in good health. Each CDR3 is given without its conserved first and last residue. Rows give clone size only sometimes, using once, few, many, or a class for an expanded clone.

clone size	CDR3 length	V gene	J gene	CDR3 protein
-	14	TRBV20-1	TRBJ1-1	SARDSRTGANTEAF
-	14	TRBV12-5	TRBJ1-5	AGASVLQIGNQPQH
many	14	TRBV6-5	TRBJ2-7	ASSSITGTVSYEQY
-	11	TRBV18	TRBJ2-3	ASSADSTGTQY
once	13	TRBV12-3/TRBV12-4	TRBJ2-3	ASSFGSVRTDVQY
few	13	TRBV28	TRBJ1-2	ASSLTGVGSYGYT
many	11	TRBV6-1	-	ASSHDRVKTQY
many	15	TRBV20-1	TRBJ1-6	SAFHRGYVAMNSPLH
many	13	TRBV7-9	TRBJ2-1	ASSSQGSSYNEQF
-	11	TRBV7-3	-	ASSPGRSGTQY
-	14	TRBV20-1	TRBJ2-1	SARFTTGSVNNEQF
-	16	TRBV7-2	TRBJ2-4	ASSRHTTGEPFKNIQY
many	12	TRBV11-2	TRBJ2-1	ASSLIRQPHEQF
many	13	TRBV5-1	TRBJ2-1	ASSLAGGNYNEQF
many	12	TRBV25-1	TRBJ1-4	ASRKAQPNEKLF
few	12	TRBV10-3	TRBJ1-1	AISEGGPVTEAF
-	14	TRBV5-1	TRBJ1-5	ASSPGGEWSNRPQH
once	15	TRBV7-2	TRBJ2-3	ASSPGLAGGPLDTQY
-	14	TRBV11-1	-	ASSRTVSGPYNEQY
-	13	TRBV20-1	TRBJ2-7	SARDLASSSYEQY
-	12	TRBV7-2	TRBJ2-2	ASSLAVGTGELF
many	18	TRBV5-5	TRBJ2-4	ASSLRLAGDERLAKNIQY
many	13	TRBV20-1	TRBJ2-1	SARVAAGGYNEQF
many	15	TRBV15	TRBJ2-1	ATSRDNARGSYNEQF
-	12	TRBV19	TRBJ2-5	ASSMTGGVNEQY
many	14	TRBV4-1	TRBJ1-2	ASSQEQIRAPYGYT
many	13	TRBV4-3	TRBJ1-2	ASSQVQGRGNGYT
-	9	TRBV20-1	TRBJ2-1	SARDDGQQF
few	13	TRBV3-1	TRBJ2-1	ASSHLGGGHNEQF
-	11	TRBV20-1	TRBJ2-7	SARGSRFYEQY
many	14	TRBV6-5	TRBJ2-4	ASSDPRRGGRNIQY
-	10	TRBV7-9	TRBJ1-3	ASSLQGNTIY
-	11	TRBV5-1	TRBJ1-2	ASSQEQAHGYT
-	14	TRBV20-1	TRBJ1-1	SARAIPDRVGAEAF
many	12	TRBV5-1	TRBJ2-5	ASSLEVSQETQY
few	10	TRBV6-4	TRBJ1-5	AAGSLHQPQH
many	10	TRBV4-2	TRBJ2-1	ASSQRLGEQF
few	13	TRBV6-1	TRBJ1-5	ASSAQGVANQPQH
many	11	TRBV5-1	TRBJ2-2	ASAWGNTGELF
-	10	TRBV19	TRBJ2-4	ASGGDLNIQY
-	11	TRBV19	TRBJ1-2	ASSINRLESYT
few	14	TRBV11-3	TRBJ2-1	AGSPPGPSPYNEQF
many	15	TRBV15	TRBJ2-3	ATSRDLPGKVADTQY
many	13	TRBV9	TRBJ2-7	ASSVGAGGTYEQY
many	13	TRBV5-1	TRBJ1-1	ASARGSLQNTEAF
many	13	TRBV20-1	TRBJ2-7	SARAPGDTGHEQY
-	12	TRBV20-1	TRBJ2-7	SARGGGLGDEQY